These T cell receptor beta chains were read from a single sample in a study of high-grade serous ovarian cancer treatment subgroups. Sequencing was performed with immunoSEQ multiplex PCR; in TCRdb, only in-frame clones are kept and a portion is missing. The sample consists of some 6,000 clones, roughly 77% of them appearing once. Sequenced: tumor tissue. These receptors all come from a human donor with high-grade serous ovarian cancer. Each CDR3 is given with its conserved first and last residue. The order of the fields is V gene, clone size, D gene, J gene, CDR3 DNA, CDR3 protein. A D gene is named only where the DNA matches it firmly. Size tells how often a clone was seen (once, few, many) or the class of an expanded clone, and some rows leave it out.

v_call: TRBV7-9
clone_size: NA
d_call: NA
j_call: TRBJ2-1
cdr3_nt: TGTGCCAGCAGCTTACAGGGTTTTGAGCAGTTCTTC
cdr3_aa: CASSLQGFEQFF

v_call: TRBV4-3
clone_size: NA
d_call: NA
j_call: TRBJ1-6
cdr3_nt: TGCGCCAGCAGCCAAGAGACTCTCAGCTCCTATAATTCACCCCTCCACTTT
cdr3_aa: CASSQETLSSYNSPLHF

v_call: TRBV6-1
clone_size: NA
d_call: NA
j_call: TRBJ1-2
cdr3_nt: TGTGCCAGCAGTGATGTGGGAGGCTATGGCTACACCTTC
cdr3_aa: CASSDVGGYGYTF

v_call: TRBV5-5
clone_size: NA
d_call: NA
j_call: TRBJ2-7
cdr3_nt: TGTGCCAGCAGCTCTGGCGGGACTGCTTCCTACGAGCAGTACTTC
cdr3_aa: CASSSGGTASYEQYF

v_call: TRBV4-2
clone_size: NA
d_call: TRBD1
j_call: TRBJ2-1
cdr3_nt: TGTGCCAGCAGCGAGCGGACAGGGGGCGGTAAGCAGTTCTTC
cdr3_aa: CASSERTGGGKQFF

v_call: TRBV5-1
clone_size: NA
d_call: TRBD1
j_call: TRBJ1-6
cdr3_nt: TGCGCCAGCAGCTCCCGGGACAGTAGCTCCTATAATTCACCCCTCCACTTT
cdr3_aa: CASSSRDSSSYNSPLHF

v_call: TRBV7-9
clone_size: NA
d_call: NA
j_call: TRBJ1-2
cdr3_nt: TGTGCCAGCGAGGGACTTCCGGACTATGGCTACACCTTC
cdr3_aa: CASEGLPDYGYTF

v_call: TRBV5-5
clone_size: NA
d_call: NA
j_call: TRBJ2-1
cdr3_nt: TGTGCCAGCATCCCTGGGGGAACAAGCGACAATGAGCAGTTCTTC
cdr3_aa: CASIPGGTSDNEQFF

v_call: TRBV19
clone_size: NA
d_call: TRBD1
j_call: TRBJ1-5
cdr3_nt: TGTGCCAGTAGTTCGCGGACAGGGAATCAGCCCCAGCATTTT
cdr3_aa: CASSSRTGNQPQHF

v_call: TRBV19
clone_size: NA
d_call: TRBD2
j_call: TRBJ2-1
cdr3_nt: TGTGCCAGTAGTATATGGGGGGGGGACAATGAGCAGTTCTTC
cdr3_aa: CASSIWGGDNEQFF

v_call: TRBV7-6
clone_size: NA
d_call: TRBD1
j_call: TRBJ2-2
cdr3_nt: TGTGCCAGCAGCTTCCCGGGACAGGGTATCGGGGAGCTGTTTTTT
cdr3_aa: CASSFPGQGIGELFF

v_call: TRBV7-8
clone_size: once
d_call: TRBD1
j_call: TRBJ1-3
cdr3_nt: TGTGCCAGCAGCTTCCAACCAGGGGGCGAAAACACCATATATTTT
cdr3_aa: CASSFQPGGENTIYF

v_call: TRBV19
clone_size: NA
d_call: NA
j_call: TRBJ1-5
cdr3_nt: TGTGCCAGTAGTATATTACAGGTTGACAATCAGCCCCAGCATTTT
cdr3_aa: CASSILQVDNQPQHF

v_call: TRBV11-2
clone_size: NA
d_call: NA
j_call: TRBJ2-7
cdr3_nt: TGTGCCAGCAGCTCGTCTATAACGACCTACGAGCAGTACTTC
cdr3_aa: CASSSSITTYEQYF

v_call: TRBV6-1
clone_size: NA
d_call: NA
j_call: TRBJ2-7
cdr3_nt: TGTGCCAGCAGTGAATGGGGAAACAGTGCCTCCTACGAGCAGTACTTC
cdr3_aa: CASSEWGNSASYEQYF

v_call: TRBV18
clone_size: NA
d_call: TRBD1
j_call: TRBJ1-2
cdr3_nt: TGTGCCAGCTCACCGGGGTGGGGACAGTTAAACCCCCACTACGGCTACACCTTC
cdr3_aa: CASSPGWGQLNPHYGYTF

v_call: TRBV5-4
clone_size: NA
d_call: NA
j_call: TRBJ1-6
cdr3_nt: TGTGCCAGCAGCTTGGATGGCTCTCAGGGGTCACCCCTCCACTTT
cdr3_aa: CASSLDGSQGSPLHF

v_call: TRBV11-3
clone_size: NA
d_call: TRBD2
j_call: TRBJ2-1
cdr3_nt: TGTGCCAGCAGCCTCCGGACTAGCGGGGGTTCCAATGAGCAGTTCTTC
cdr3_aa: CASSLRTSGGSNEQFF

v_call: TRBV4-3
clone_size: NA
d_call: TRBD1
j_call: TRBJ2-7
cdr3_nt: TGCGCCAGCAGCCGAGCGGGACAGGGGGCTTACGAGCAGTACTTC
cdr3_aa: CASSRAGQGAYEQYF

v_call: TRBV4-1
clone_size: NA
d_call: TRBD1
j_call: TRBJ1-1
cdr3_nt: TGCGCCAGCAGCCAAGAACCCTTTGGACAGGGACGGGCTGAAGCTTTCTTT
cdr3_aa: CASSQEPFGQGRAEAFF

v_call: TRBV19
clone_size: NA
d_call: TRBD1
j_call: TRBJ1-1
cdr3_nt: TGTGCCAGTAACGGGGGGCCGGGACAGGGAAAGGCCACTGAAGCTTTCTTT
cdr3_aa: CASNGGPGQGKATEAFF

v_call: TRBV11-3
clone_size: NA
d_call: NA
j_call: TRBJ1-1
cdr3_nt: TGTGCCAGCAGCTTAGGCGGGGGACCTAGTGAAGCTTTCTTT
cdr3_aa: CASSLGGGPSEAFF

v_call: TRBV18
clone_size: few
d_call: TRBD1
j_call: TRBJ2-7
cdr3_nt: TGTGCCAGCACAGGACAGGGGGTAGGCGAGCAGTACTTC
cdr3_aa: CASTGQGVGEQYF

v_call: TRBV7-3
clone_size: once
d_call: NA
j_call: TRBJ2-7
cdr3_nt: TGTGCCAGCAGCTTAAATCAGGGATTCGACGAGCAGTACTTC
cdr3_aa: CASSLNQGFDEQYF

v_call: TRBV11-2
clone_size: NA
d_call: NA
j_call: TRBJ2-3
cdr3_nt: TGTGCCAGCAGAGGAAGCCTTAGCACAGATACGCAGTATTTT
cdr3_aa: CASRGSLSTDTQYF

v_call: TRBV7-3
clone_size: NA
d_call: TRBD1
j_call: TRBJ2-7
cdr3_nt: TGTGCCAGCAGCCTAGGGACAGGCAAAAAATACGAGCAGTACTTC
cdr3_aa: CASSLGTGKKYEQYF

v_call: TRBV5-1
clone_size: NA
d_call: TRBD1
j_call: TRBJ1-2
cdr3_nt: TGCGCCAGCAGATTCGGGACAGGGGGCGACTATGGCTACACCTTC
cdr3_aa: CASRFGTGGDYGYTF

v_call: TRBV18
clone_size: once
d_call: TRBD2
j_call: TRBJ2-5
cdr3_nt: TGTGCCAGCTCACCAACTAGCGGGGGGGCCGCAGGAGAGACCCAGTACTTC
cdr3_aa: CASSPTSGGAAGETQYF

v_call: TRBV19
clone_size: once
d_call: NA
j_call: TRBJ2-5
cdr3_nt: TGTGCCAGTAGTCACCTGGCGGGGAAAGAGACCCAGTACTTC
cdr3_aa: CASSHLAGKETQYF

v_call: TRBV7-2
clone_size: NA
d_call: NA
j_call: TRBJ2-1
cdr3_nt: TGTGCCAGCAGCTCTTCCGGGACAACAAGAAGAAATGAGCAGTTCTTC
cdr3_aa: CASSSSGTTRRNEQFF

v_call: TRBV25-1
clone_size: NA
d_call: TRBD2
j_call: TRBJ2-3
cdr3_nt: TGTGCCAGCAGTGATATTAGCGGGGGGGCCTCAGATACGCAGTATTTT
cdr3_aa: CASSDISGGASDTQYF

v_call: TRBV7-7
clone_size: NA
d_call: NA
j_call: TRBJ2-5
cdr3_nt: TGTGCCAGCAGCTTAGTCGGGGACGAGACCCAGTACTTC
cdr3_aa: CASSLVGDETQYF

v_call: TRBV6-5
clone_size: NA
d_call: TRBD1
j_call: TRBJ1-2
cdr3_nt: TGTGCCAGCAGTTACTCGCCGGGACAGTTCTATGGCTACACCTTC
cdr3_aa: CASSYSPGQFYGYTF

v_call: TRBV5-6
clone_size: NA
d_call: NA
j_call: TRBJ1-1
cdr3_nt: TGTGCCAGCAGCTCTGAATTGAACACTGAAGCTTTCTTT
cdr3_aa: CASSSELNTEAFF

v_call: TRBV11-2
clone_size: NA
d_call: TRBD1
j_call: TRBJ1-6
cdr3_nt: TGTGCCAGCAGAACAAGACCGGGACAGGAGGCAAAAGAATCACCCCTCCACTTT
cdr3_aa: CASRTRPGQEAKESPLHF

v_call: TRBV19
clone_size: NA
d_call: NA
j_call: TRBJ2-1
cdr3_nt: TGTGCCAGTAGTATCCTCTGGGGGGCGCAGGGTGAGCAGTTCTTC
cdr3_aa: CASSILWGAQGEQFF

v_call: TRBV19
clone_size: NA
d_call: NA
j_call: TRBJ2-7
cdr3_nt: TGTGCCAGTAGTATCCAGGGTGGCTACGAGCAGTACTTC
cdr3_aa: CASSIQGGYEQYF

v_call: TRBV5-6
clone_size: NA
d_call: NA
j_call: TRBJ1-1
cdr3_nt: TGTGCCAGCAGCCCATATGACACCATCACTGAAGCTTTCTTT
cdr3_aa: CASSPYDTITEAFF

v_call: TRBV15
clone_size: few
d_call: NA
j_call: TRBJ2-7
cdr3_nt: TGTGCCACCAGCAGAGATACGCAGGGTAGCTACGAGCAGTACTTC
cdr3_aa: CATSRDTQGSYEQYF

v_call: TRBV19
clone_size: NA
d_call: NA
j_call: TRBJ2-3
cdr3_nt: TGTGCCAGTAGTAACCCCAGGGGCCTCGATACGCAGTATTTT
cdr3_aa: CASSNPRGLDTQYF

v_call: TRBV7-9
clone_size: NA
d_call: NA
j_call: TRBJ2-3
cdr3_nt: TGTGCCAGCGTCGCAGTCCAGGATACGCAGTATTTT
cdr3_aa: CASVAVQDTQYF

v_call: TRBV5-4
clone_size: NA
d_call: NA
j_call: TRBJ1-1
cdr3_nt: TGTGCCAGCAGCTTTTCCACGAACACTGAAGCTTTCTTT
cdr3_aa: CASSFSTNTEAFF

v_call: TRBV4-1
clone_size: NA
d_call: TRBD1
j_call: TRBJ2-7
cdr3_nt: TGCGCCAGCAGCCCTGCTGCGCGACAGGGGACCTACGAGCAGTACTTC
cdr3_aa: CASSPAARQGTYEQYF

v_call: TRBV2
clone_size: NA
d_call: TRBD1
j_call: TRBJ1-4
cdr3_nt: TGTGCCAGTGATTATACAGGGGGCAATGAAAAACTGTTTTTT
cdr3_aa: CASDYTGGNEKLFF

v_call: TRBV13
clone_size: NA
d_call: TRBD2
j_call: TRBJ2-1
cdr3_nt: TGTGCCAGCAGCTTTTCTAGCGGGGGGCTCAGCTCCTACAATGAGCAGTTCTTC
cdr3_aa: CASSFSSGGLSSYNEQFF

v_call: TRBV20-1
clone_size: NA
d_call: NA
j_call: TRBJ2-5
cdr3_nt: TGCAGTGCTAGAATCGGGGAGACCCAGTACTTC
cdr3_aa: CSARIGETQYF

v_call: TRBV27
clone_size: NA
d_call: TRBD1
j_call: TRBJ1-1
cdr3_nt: TGTGCCAGCAGTTTACAGACAGGGGGCCTCACTGAAGCTTTCTTT
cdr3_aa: CASSLQTGGLTEAFF

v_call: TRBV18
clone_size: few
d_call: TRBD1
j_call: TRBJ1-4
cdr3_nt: TGTGCCAGCTCACTGGGGACAGGGGCTGAAAAACTGTTTTTT
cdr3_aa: CASSLGTGAEKLFF

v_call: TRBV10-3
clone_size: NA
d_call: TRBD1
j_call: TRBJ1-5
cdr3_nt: TGTGCCACCGGGACAGGGCTACAACAGCCCCAGCATTTT
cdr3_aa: CATGTGLQQPQHF

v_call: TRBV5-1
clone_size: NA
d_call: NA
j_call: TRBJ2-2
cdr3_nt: TGCGCCAGCAGCCCTAACACCGGGGAGCTGTTTTTT
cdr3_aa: CASSPNTGELFF